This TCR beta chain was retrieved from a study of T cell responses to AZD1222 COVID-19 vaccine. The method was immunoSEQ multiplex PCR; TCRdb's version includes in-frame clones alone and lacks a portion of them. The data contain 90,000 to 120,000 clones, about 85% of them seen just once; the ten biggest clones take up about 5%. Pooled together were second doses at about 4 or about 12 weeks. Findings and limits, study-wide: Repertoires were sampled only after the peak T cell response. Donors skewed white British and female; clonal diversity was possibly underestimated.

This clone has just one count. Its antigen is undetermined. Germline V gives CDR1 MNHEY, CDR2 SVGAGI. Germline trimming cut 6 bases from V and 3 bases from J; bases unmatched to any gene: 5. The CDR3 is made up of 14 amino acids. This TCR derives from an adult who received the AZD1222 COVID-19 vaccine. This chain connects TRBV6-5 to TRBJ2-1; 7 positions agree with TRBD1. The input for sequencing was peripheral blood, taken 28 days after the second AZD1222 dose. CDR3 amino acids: CASSAGTDYNEQFF. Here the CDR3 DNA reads TGTGCCAGCAGCGCCGGGACAGACTACAATGAGCAGTTCTTC.